The T cell receptor (beta chain) under discussion was sequenced for a study of CD8+ T cells in alopecia areata. The treatment denotes: oral pan-JAK inhibitor, 5-10 mg twice daily. Extraction and reverse transcription of RNA yielded cDNA as the sequencing template. Produced via immunoSEQ multiplex PCR; TCRdb's table is partial and in-frame only. This sample carries over 80,000 clones, roughly two fifths of them seen once, and the ten largest clones take roughly 18%. The CDR3 contains 15 residues. CDR1 and CDR2 (germline): SGHVS, FQNEAQ. Trimming cost V 8 bases and J 4 bases, with 17 bases left between them.

The starting material was CD8+ T cells sorted from blood, obtained at week 24, from a patient treated with tofacitinib. The source is a human donor with alopecia areata. J is TRBJ2-2 and V is TRBV7-8; no definite D call. CDR3 in amino acids: CASLLGSAFTGELFF. DNA for the CDR3: TGTGCCAGCCTCCTGGGGTCGGCGTTCACCGGGGAGCTGTTTTTT.